These 3 T cell receptor beta chains share one sample of origin, sequenced in a study of shared clonotypes between healthy human individuals. Profiled with immunoSEQ multiplex PCR; TCRdb holds only in-frame clones, not every one. The sample lists about 2 million clones; roughly 94% were seen once. The naive CD8 subset, CD45RO-negative cells positively selected for CCR7, excluded terminally differentiated effector memory CD45RA+ cells. The sequencing input was naive CD8+ T cells sorted from blood. The receptors were sampled from a man between 18 and 35 years old in good health.

This clone was recorded only once. This chain connects TRBV19 to TRBJ2-7; TRBD2 matches 13 bases. The CDR3 totals 16 residues. With V trimmed by 4 bases and J by 1 base, 4 bases remained unmatched. Germline V gives CDR1 LNHDA, CDR2 SQIVND (reference sequence). CDR3 in DNA: TGTGCCAGTAGTACTAGGACTAGCGGGAGATCCTACGAGCAGTACTTC. Its protein is CASSTRTSGRSYEQYF.

This clone was seen only a few times. This rearrangement joins TRBV6-6 to TRBJ1-2; 7 bases align to TRBD1. The CDR3 is 15 residues long. Germline V lookup: CDR1 MNHNY, CDR2 SVGAGI (reference sequence). The V and J ends lost 2 bases and 1 base, in that order; junction bases with no gene match: 4. The CDR3 DNA sequence: TGTGCCAGCAGTTACGGGACAGTCGGTAACTATGGCTACACCTTC. Translating gives CASSYGTVGNYGYTF.

Notes on this clone: In the same sample, other DNA sequences code for this CDR3. The chain links TRBV30 to TRBJ1-1; TRBD1 is a possible D gene (6 bases). The CDR3 has 11 residues. Trimming left V 2 bases short and J 5 bases short, with 6 bases between. Germline CDR1 and CDR2: GTSNPN and SVGIG (reference sequence). CDR3 amino acids: CAWSRGTEAFF. The CDR3 coding sequence is TGTGCCTGGAGTAGGGGGACTGAAGCTTTCTTT.